The entry below describes one TCR beta chain. These data originate in a study of blood T cell repertoires in COVID-19. Whole-study context: COVID-19 samples from acute and convalescent phases originated in the United States, Italy and Spain.

Original handling: Estimation of nucleated cell counts relied on the amplification of reference gene primers. Assay: immunoSEQ multiplex PCR; the TCRdb copy retains only in-frame clones and omits some. V, J and clone size are those of that table, while D and trimming were read from the DNA. The table shows about 120,000 clones, with 80% to 90% occurring only once. CDR3 length: 15 residues. V lost 4 bases and J lost 5; bases outside the gene matches: 5. Germline V CDR1 and CDR2: SGHNT, YYREEE (reference sequence). The V and J genes are TRBV5-4 and TRBJ1-6; TRBD1 agrees at 8 bases. This TCR derives from a woman in her seventies with acute or convalescent COVID-19. The sequenced sample consisted of peripheral blood. The CDR3 DNA reads TGTGCCAGCAGCCCGGACAGGGTTAATAATTCACCCCTCCACTTT. Translation gives CASSPDRVNNSPLHF.